The 27 T cell receptor beta chains listed next were all sequenced from one sample in a study of CD8+CD57+ T cells in acquired aplastic anemia. Whoever was chosen for sequencing had shown CD8+CD57+ cell expansion by flow cytometry. Researchers used genomic DNA as the template to profile TCR beta VDJ and CDR3. In TCRdb, the reads were re-called with MiXCR into one record per CDR3 protein. The data contain roughly 240,000 distinct CDR3 sequences, more than 40% of them singletons. Sequenced material: sorted CD4+, CD8+, or CD8+CD57+ T cells (not recorded which) from PBMCs. These receptors were taken from a human donor with aplastic anemia.

This sequence joins TRBV7-9 and TRBJ2-3; D perhaps matches TRBD2 (6 bases). Trimming cost V 5 bases and J 2 bases, with 17 bases left between them. Germline CDR1 and CDR2: SEHNR and FQNEAQ (reference sequence). CDR3 length: 16 residues. CDR3 in DNA: TGTGCCAGCAGCCCTCCCCGGGACTCGAACACAGATACGCAGTATTTT. Encoded protein: CASSPPRDSNTDTQYF.

This clonotype was found many times. The chain combines TRBV14 with TRBJ2-7, with D maybe TRBD1 (5 bases). This CDR3 is built from 16 residues. V shed 1 base and J shed 0 bases, with 13 bases lying between them. Per the germline V gene, CDR1 is SGHDN and CDR2 is FVKESK. CDR3 in amino acids: CASSQVGVDPSYEQYF. The CDR3 DNA sequence: TGTGCCAGCAGCCAAGTAGGGGTTGACCCCTCCTACGAGCAGTACTTC.

A note on this clonotype: A clone one base away is much larger, so this may be a read error. The CDR3 does not end in the conserved phenylalanine or tryptophan, so this is likely a read error. This chain links TRBV7-9 with TRBJ1-5; D unresolved. Germline CDR1 and CDR2: SEHNR and FQNEAQ (reference sequence). The CDR3 is 20 residues long. V was clipped by 1 base and J by 0 bases, with 22 bases between them. For the CDR3, the DNA is TGTGCCAGCAGCTTAGAAGGAGCCGAGAACCATTATTATAGCAATCAGCCCCAGCATCTT. Protein: CASSLEGAENHYYSNQPQHL.

As concerns this clonotype: One end of the junction does not line up with germline, which may come from a read error. The chain recombines TRBV18 with TRBJ2-7; D possibly matches TRBD1 or TRBD2 (6 bases each). The CDR3 runs to 14 residues. Germline CDR1 is KGHSH and CDR2 is LQKENI. The CDR3 DNA reads TGTGCCAGCTCACCAGACGGGGGCACCTACGAGCAGTGCTTC. Its protein product is CASSPDGGTYEQCF.

This clonotype came up many times. V is TRBV6-1 and J is TRBJ1-1; 9 bases line up with TRBD1. V shed 4 bases, J shed 3 bases, and the junction held 12 bases outside the gene matches. Looked up from germline, CDR1 is MNHNS and CDR2 is SASEGT. This CDR3 has 17 amino acids. The CDR3 bases are TGTGCCAGCAGTGGCCGAGGGACAGGGATTGTTGACACTGAAGCTTTCTTT. Its translation is CASSGRGTGIVDTEAFF.

To note about this clonotype: A read error is possible here, since a much larger clone lies one base away. The CDR3 DNA follows: TGTGCCAGCGGTTTAGAGTCTAGCACAGATACGCAGTATTTT. Translating it yields CASGLESSTDTQYF. The V gene is TRBV10-3, the J gene TRBJ2-3; no clear D. The germline CDR1 and CDR2 sequences are ENHRY and SYGVKD. Between the trimmed V and J ends, which lost 10 bases and 0 bases, there was a span of 14 bases. CDR3 length equals 14 residues.

The V and J genes are TRBV13 and TRBJ1-1, with 7 nucleotides matching TRBD1. This CDR3 has 15 residues. V lost 5 bases and J lost 2; bases outside the gene matches: 8. Per germline, CDR1 PRHDT and CDR2 FYEKMQ (reference sequence). CDR3 sequence: CASSQDPGGNTEAFF. CDR3 nucleotide sequence: TGTGCCAGCAGCCAAGACCCAGGGGGTAACACTGAAGCTTTCTTT.

This clonotype was counted ten times or more. V is TRBV6-4 and J is TRBJ1-2; D not resolved. The length of the CDR3 is 14 residues. Between the trimmed V and J ends, which lost 0 bases and 7 bases, there was a span of 12 bases. Germline V gene lookup returns CDR1 MRHNA and CDR2 SNTAGT. The CDR3 here is CASSDSSEASGYTF. As DNA, the CDR3 is TGTGCCAGCAGTGACTCGAGTGAGGCGTCTGGCTACACCTTC.

J is TRBJ1-2 and V is TRBV7-9, with D unclear. This CDR3 contains 14 residues. Germline V gene sequence: CDR1 SEHNR, CDR2 FQNEAQ (reference sequence). The V and J ends lost 3 bases and 7 bases respectively, with 15 bases between them. The CDR3 loop reads CASSFPEKAGGYTF. The DNA of the CDR3 is TGTGCCAGCAGCTTCCCTGAAAAAGCGGGTGGCTACACCTTC.

The chain is built from TRBV28 and TRBJ1-1; D may be TRBD1 (6 bases). V dropped 5 bases and J dropped 4 bases, with 17 bases sitting between them. Germline assignment: CDR1 MDHEN and CDR2 SYDVKM. CDR3 size: 15 residues. This chain's CDR3 is CASSRRFTGSTEAFF. Written as DNA, the CDR3 is TGTGCCAGCAGTCGACGCTTTACAGGGAGCACTGAAGCTTTCTTT.

This sequence joins TRBV2 and TRBJ1-6; TRBD1 is a possible D gene (6 bases). Germline V lookup: CDR1 SNHLY, CDR2 FYNNEI. The germline V and J ends were trimmed by 6 bases and 1 base, with 22 bases remaining between them. The CDR3 runs 19 residues. The CDR3 nucleotides are TGTGCCAGCAGCTTAGGGGAGCACAGGGAAGGGTCCTATAATTCACCCCTCCACTTT. Translated: CASSLGEHREGSYNSPLHF.

On this clonotype itself: Since a much larger clone is just one base distant, this may be a read error. This chain joins TRBV7-3 and TRBJ2-7, with D maybe TRBD1 (5 bases). From germline, CDR1 is SGHTA and CDR2 FQGTGA. The CDR3 has 15 amino acids. The CDR3 DNA follows: TGCGCCAGCAGCCAAGAAGATAGGGGATACGACGGGCAGTACTTC. It specifies CASSQEDRGYDGQYF.

Concerning this clonotype: It may be a read error: a sequence one base away is much more abundant. The chain recombines TRBV28 with TRBJ2-2; D not resolved. Per germline, CDR1 MDHEN and CDR2 SYDVKM. V lost 5 bases and J lost 4, with 2 bases in between. The CDR3 extends over 11 amino acids. This CDR3 reads CASSTTGELFF. CDR3 nucleotide sequence: TGTGCCAGCAGTACCACCGGGGAGCTGTTTTTT.

A few counts support this clonotype. The rearrangement uses TRBV6-5 and TRBJ1-4; a possible D gene is TRBD1 (6 bases). Germline values: CDR1 MNHEY, CDR2 SVGAGI. Deletions cut 2 bases from V and 5 bases from J, with 9 bases between. The CDR3 spans 14 residues. CDR3 DNA sequence: TGTGCCAGCAGTTACGGGGGGCGAAATGAAAAACTGTTTTTT. Protein: CASSYGGRNEKLFF.

The table lists this clonotype with a few counts. The chain is built from TRBV7-9 and TRBJ1-2; TRBD1 aligns across 7 bases. CDR1 is SEHNR and CDR2 is FQNEAQ in the germline V gene (reference sequence). The CDR3 totals 13 residues. V trimming: 7 bases; J trimming: 2 bases; junction bases outside the gene matches: 4. The chain's CDR3 is CASTSQGNYGYTF. The CDR3 nucleotides are TGTGCCAGCACCTCACAGGGGAACTATGGCTACACCTTC.

This chain connects TRBV14 to TRBJ2-7, with D possibly being TRBD1 (6 bases). Germline V CDR1 and CDR2: SGHDN, FVKESK. The V and J ends lost 1 base and 2 bases respectively, with 12 bases between them. The CDR3 totals 15 residues. DNA of the CDR3: TGTGCCAGCAGCCAAGGGACAGCGAGGACCTACGAGCAGTACTTC. This gives the protein CASSQGTARTYEQYF.

The chain carries TRBV7-8 and TRBJ1-2; unclear D gene. V shed 5 bases and J shed 8 bases, with 18 bases lying between them. The CDR3 runs 14 residues. Per the germline V gene, CDR1 is SGHVS and CDR2 is FQNEAQ. The CDR3: CASSLTSLGDGYTF. The CDR3 DNA sequence: TGTGCCAGCAGCCTCACCAGCCTGGGAGACGGCTACACCTTC. Filled out from reference TRBV7-8 and TRBJ1-2, the complete variable domain reads GAGVSQSPRYKVAKRGQDVALRCDPISGHVSLFWYQQALGQGPEFLTYFQNEAQLDKSGLPSDRFFAERPEGSVSTLKIQRTQQEDSAVYLCASSLTSLGDGYTFGSGTRLTVV.

This clonotype came up many times. J is TRBJ2-2 and V is TRBV20-1; a weak D match, TRBD1 (6 bases). Germline CDR1 and CDR2: DFQATT and SNEGSKA (reference sequence). CDR3 length equals 15 residues. V lost 0 bases, J lost 4 bases, and 12 bases lay in between. CDR3 residues: CSARDVQGITGELFF. CDR3 DNA: TGCAGTGCTAGAGATGTTCAGGGGATCACCGGGGAGCTGTTTTTT.

This clonotype was seen at least ten times. This sequence joins TRBV13 and TRBJ2-2; D is perhaps TRBD1 (6 bases). V lost 6 bases and J 2 bases, leaving 13 bases between the germline ends. This CDR3 is built from 15 residues. Germline assignment: CDR1 PRHDT and CDR2 FYEKMQ (reference sequence). This chain's CDR3 is CASSETGPNTGELFF. The CDR3 coding sequence is TGTGCCAGCAGTGAGACAGGTCCAAACACCGGGGAGCTGTTTTTT.

This clonotype came up a few times. V is TRBV29-1 and J is TRBJ2-3; D is ambiguous. Germline CDR1 is SQVTM and CDR2 is ANQGSEA. The CDR3 is made up of 14 amino acids. V dropped 3 bases and J dropped 4 bases, with 14 bases sitting between them. CDR3 in amino acids: CSVDPGARSDTQYF. CDR3 bases: TGCAGCGTTGATCCCGGAGCACGGTCAGATACGCAGTATTTT.

At least ten counts were recorded for this clonotype. This sequence joins TRBV7-9 and TRBJ2-7; 7 bases line up with TRBD1. The CDR3 sequence is 16 residues long. Germline assignment: CDR1 SEHNR and CDR2 FQNEAQ (reference sequence). V was pared by 5 bases and J by 3 bases, with 13 bases of the junction left unmatched. The CDR3, as DNA: TGTGCCAGCAGCCCCGTTACGGGACAGAAAATCTACGAGCAGTACTTC. It encodes CASSPVTGQKIYEQYF.

This clonotype turned up a few times. This sequence joins TRBV6-2 or TRBV6-3 and TRBJ2-3; TRBD1 matches at 8 bases. The V segment lost 5 bases and the J segment 6 bases; nucleotides outside the gene matches: 7. This CDR3 is built from 14 residues. CDR1 and CDR2 (germline): MNHEY, SVGEGT. In DNA form, the CDR3 reads TGTGCCAGCAGTAACCCGGGACAGGCGGATACGCAGTATTTT. This translates into CASSNPGQADTQYF.

On this clonotype: It may be a read error: a sequence one base away is much more abundant. The CDR3 nucleotides read TGTGCCAGCAGCCTGAGACGGAGAGTTAATGAAAAACTGTTTTTT. It yields the protein CASSLRRRVNEKLFF. The V and J genes are TRBV13 and TRBJ1-4; D call uncertain. V was trimmed by 5 bases and J by 4 bases, leaving 14 bases between them. Germline V CDR1 and CDR2: PRHDT, FYEKMQ (reference sequence). The length of the CDR3 is 15 residues. The variable domain in full, with the rest retrieved from reference TRBV13 and TRBJ1-4, is AAGVIQSPRHLIKEKRETATLKCYPIPRHDTVYWYQQGPGQDPQFLISFYEKMQSDKGSIPDRFSAQQFSDYHSELNMSSLELGDSALYFCASSLRRRVNEKLFFGSGTQLSVL.

Notes on this clonotype: Given the absence of the conserved phenylalanine or tryptophan at the CDR3 end, a read error is likely. The DNA is omitted, as the CDR3 cannot be located on it reliably, and the CDR3 follows TCRdb's listing. The J gene is TRBJ1-1, the V gene TRBV20-1; the table assigns TRBD1, which was not confirmed against the DNA. CDR1 DFQATT and CDR2 SNEGSKA come from the germline V gene (reference sequence). The CDR3 extends over 13 residues, inclusive of both ends. This CDR3 is CSANKGGNTEASL.

Points on this clonotype: At one end the junction does not follow the germline gene, possibly because of a read error. This chain connects TRBV9 to TRBJ2-1; 13 nucleotides agree with TRBD2. The CDR3 runs 17 residues. The germline V gene has CDR1 SGDLS and CDR2 YYNGEE. The CDR3 spells CASSQGTSGIHYNEQFF. The CDR3 nucleotides are TGCGCCAGCAGCCAAGGGACTAGCGGGATCCACTACAATGAGCAGTTCTTC.

J is TRBJ2-2 and V is TRBV9; tentative D call: TRBD1 (6 bases). Germline V gene lookup returns CDR1 SGDLS and CDR2 YYNGEE. The ends were cut back, 3 bases at V and 3 bases at J, with 12 bases in the middle. This CDR3 has 15 residues. CDR3 sequence (DNA): TGTGCCAGCAGCGCCTGGGACACCGACACCGGGGAGCTGTTTTTT. This sequence encodes CASSAWDTDTGELFF.

The V gene is TRBV7-6, the J gene TRBJ2-5; D ambiguous. The V gene's germline CDR1 is SGHVS and CDR2 FNYEAQ. CDR3 length equals 15 residues. V was cut by 5 bases and J by 5 bases, with 18 bases left in between. The chain's CDR3 is CASSRPPSASETQYF. CDR3 in DNA: TGTGCCAGCAGCCGCCCCCCGTCGGCCTCGGAGACCCAGTACTTC.